This entry concerns a single TCR beta chain. Antigen: not known. The data belong to a study of cytomegalovirus exposure and HLA in healthy donors. Findings of the study overall: Being productive about 87% or about 30% of the time was typical of most TCR beta V segments in an earlier analysis.

PCR used 60 Vbeta primers and 13 Jbeta primers. Clones were read by immunoSEQ multiplex PCR, and TCRdb kept only the in-frame ones, dropping some. In the table there are approximately 89,000 clones, more than 65% of which are singletons. Per the germline V gene, CDR1 is SGHVS and CDR2 is FQNEAQ. V was pared by 5 bases and J by 4 bases, with 7 bases of the junction left unmatched. The CDR3 consists of 15 residues. The chain is built from TRBV7-8 and TRBJ2-7, with 11 bases fitting TRBD2. Sequenced input: PBMCs. The clonotype comes from a human donor in good health. The CDR3 reads CASSVGLAGGYEQYF. The CDR3, as DNA: TGTGCCAGCAGCGTAGGGCTAGCGGGAGGTTACGAGCAGTACTTC.